The 9 T cell receptor beta chains in this list originate from one sample, sequenced in a study of blood T cells in healthy people across ages. Next came a second PCR, run for roughly 7 to 12 cycles, which used a sample-barcoded 5' primer along with a J-beta primer mix. TCRdb processed the 5' RACE reads anew with MiXCR; each CDR3 protein has one entry. The table has about 640,000 distinct CDR3 sequences, approximately 59% seen once; the top ten hold over 30%. The sample consisted of blood. These receptors were collected from a man in his 60s in good health.

This rearrangement joins TRBV9 to TRBJ2-3; D may be TRBD2 (6 bases). This CDR3 comprises 15 residues. The V gene's germline CDR1 is SGDLS and CDR2 YYNGEE. The V end was cut by 3 bases, the J end by 0 bases, with 11 bases between. This chain's CDR3 is CASSAIAESTDTQYF. In DNA, the CDR3 is TGTGCCAGCAGCGCAATAGCGGAAAGCACAGATACGCAGTATTTT.

The chain couples TRBV29-1 to TRBJ1-1, with TRBD1 as a possible D gene (5 bases). The germline gives CDR1 SQVTM, CDR2 ANQGSEA. CDR3 size: 16 residues. The V end lost 1 base, the J end lost 1 base, and 16 bases lay between the germline ends. CDR3: CSVEALRGLGNTEAFF. As DNA, the CDR3 is TGCAGCGTTGAAGCCCTGAGGGGACTGGGGAACACTGAAGCTTTCTTT.

The rearrangement uses TRBV11-2 and TRBJ2-7, with unresolved D. The length of the CDR3 is 14 residues. The V gene's germline CDR1 is SGHAT and CDR2 FQNNGV. Trimming pared 3 bases from V and 2 bases from J, leaving 11 bases between. Written as DNA, the CDR3 is TGTGCCAGCAGCTTGGGTCGGGCTGCCTACGAGCAGTACTTC. It is translated as CASSLGRAAYEQYF.

The J gene is TRBJ1-1, the V gene TRBV4-1; D uncertain. The V gene lost 0 bases and the J gene lost 0 bases, with 11 bases spanning the gap. The length of the CDR3 is 16 residues. From germline, CDR1 is MGHRA and CDR2 YSYEKL. This CDR3 is CASSQDEGTVNTEAFF. The CDR3 coding sequence is TGCGCCAGCAGCCAAGACGAGGGAACTGTGAACACTGAAGCTTTCTTT.

The chain has TRBV11-2 and TRBJ2-7; TRBD2 is a possible D gene (7 bases). The J call may not be correct, given that the DNA end is closer to TRBJ2-5. CDR1 and CDR2 from the germline V gene are SGHAT and FQNNGV. CDR3 length: 13 amino acids. The CDR3: CASSKGGSGTQYF. CDR3 nucleotide sequence: TGTGCCAGCAGCAAGGGGGGGTCAGGGACCCAGTACTTC.

As DNA, the CDR3 is TGCAGTGCTAGAGATCGCACTCGGCCGGGACTAGCGGGGGGGAGCTCCTACGAGCAGTACTTC. Translation gives CSARDRTRPGLAGGSSYEQYF. The chain employs TRBV20-1 and TRBJ2-7, with TRBD2 identical over 16 bases. Losses at the gene ends were 0 bases for V and 0 bases for J; bases not matched to a gene: 14. This CDR3 has 21 residues. Per germline, CDR1 DFQATT and CDR2 SNEGSKA (reference sequence).

As to this clonotype: Just one base apart from a much larger clone, this may be a read error. The chain combines TRBV4-2 with TRBJ2-7; D is uncertain. V shed 0 bases and J shed 6 bases, with 3 bases lying between them. Germline loops: CDR1 LGHNA, CDR2 YNFKEQ. The CDR3 contains 11 residues. CDR3: CASSQDSEQYF. The CDR3 nucleotides are TGTGCCAGCAGCCAAGACTCCGAGCAGTACTTC.

CDR3 DNA: TGCAGCGTTGAGGACACAAACTATGGCTACACCTTC. Its protein product is CSVEDTNYGYTF. This chain links TRBV29-1 with TRBJ1-2, with D maybe TRBD1 (5 bases). The V gene lost 3 bases and the J gene lost 2 bases, with 7 bases spanning the gap. Per the germline V gene, CDR1 is SQVTM and CDR2 is ANQGSEA. The length of the CDR3 is 12 residues.

This chain links TRBV12-3 or TRBV12-4 with TRBJ2-7, with 8 nucleotides matching TRBD1. CDR3 length: 16 amino acids. V was pared by 3 bases and J by 0 bases, with 7 bases of the junction left unmatched. In DNA, the CDR3 is TGTGCCAGCAGTTTCTTGCGGACAGGGACCTCCTACGAGCAGTACTTC. Translating it yields CASSFLRTGTSYEQYF.